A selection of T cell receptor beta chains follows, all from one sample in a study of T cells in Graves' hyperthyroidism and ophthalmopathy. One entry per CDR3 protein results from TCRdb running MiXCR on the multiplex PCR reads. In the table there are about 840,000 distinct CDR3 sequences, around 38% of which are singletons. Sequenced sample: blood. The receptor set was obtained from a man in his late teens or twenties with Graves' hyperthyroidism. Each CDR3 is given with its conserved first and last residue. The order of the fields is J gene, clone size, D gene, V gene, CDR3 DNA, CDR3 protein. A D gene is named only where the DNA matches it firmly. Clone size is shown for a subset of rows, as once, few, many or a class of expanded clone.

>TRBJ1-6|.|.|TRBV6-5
TGTGCCAGCAGTACTGAAACCTACCCGGGTTCACCCCTCCACTTT
CASSTETYPGSPLHF
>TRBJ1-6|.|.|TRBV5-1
TGCGCCAGCAGCTTGAGTTCTGGCAGAAATAATTCACCCCTCCACTTT
CASSLSSGRNNSPLHF
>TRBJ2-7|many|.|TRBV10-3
TGTGCCACGAGGTCGACCCGACAGGACGCCTACGAGCAGTACTTC
CATRSTRQDAYEQYF
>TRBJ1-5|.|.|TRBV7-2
TGTGCCAGCAGCTTAGTTGATGGTCAGCCCCAGCATTTT
CASSLVDGQPQHF
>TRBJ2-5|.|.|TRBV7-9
TGTGCCAGCAGCTTTTACGGAGGAGACTCAGAGACCCAGTACTTC
CASSFYGGDSETQYF
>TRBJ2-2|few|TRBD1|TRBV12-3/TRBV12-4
TGTGCCAGCAGTTTTCAAGGGGGCAACACCGGGGAGCTGTTTTTT
CASSFQGGNTGELFF
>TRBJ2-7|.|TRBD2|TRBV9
TGTGCCAGCGGACTAGCGGGGACCGAGCAGTACTTC
CASGLAGTEQYF
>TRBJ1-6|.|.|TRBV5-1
TGCGCCAGCAGCCCCTTCCGGCCCAACTCCTATAATTCACCCCTCCACTTT
CASSPFRPNSYNSPLHF
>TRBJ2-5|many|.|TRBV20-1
TGCAGTGCGAGTGGGGGGCGGGAGACCCAGTACTTC
CSASGGRETQYF
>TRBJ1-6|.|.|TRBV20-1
TGCAGTGCTAGAGTAGGGCCCCCAAATTCACCCCTCCACTTT
CSARVGPPNSPLHF
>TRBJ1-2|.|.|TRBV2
TGTGCCAGCAGCCAACAGATTTACTATGGCTACACCTTC
CASSQQIYYGYTF
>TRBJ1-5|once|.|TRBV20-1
TGCAGTGCTACCACGGACCGGGATTTCAATCAGCCCCAGCATTTT
CSATTDRDFNQPQHF
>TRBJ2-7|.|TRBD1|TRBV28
TGTGCCACCGAACTTGGGGGGACAGGGGCCTACGAGCAGTACTTC
CATELGGTGAYEQYF
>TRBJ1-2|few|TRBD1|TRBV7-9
TGTGCCAGCAGTTTTACAGGGGACACTCTCTATGGCTACACCTTC
CASSFTGDTLYGYTF
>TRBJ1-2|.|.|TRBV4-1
TGCGCCAGCAGCCAAGTTGAAAGCTATGGCTACACCTTC
CASSQVESYGYTF
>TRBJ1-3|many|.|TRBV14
TGTGCCAGCAGCCAACAGGGAAACACCATATATTTT
CASSQQGNTIYF